Below, one TCR beta chain is given with its context. The antigen is not known. Every contributor of samples was a Caucasian grown-up residing in Nashville, Tennessee. The sample originates from a study of shared clonotypes between healthy human individuals. Study-wide background: Three plates were used per donor for CD4 naive, three for CD4 memory, two for CD8 naive and one for CD8 memory.

Clones were read by immunoSEQ multiplex PCR, and TCRdb kept only the in-frame ones, dropping some. The table records hundreds of thousands of clones, 60% to 80% of them present only once. The CDR3 has 17 amino acids. J lost 1 base, V lost 7 bases, and 14 bases had no gene match. Germline V gene data show CDR1 as SGHNT and CDR2 as YYREEE (reference sequence). Study-level results: Among a handful of donors, roughly 5% of naive CD4 clonotypes were found in common. Among non-shared clonotypes, generation probabilities were lower than among those shared by all four donors.

This clonotype was obtained from a woman in her twenties or thirties in good health. Sequencing was performed on memory CD4+ T cells sorted from blood. Subset denoted: CD45RA-negative fraction. The chain employs TRBV5-4 and TRBJ2-3, with 8 bases that match TRBD2. CDR3 protein: CASGLGGLAGGTDTQYF. CDR3 nucleotide sequence: TGTGCCAGCGGTCTGGGGGGTCTAGCGGGTGGCACAGATACGCAGTATTTT.